This entry is about one T cell receptor beta chain. Its antigen is unidentified. A second PCR of about 6 to 11 cycles used a sample-barcoded 5' primer and a J-beta primer mix. MiXCR was run by TCRdb on the 5' RACE reads, yielding one entry per CDR3 protein. The sample shows roughly 930,000 distinct CDR3 sequences, 45% to 50% of them seen only once. This entry belongs to a study of blood T cells in healthy people across ages. Study results and caveats: When set beside aged donors, long-lived donors presented more naive CD4+ cells and higher diversity.

CDR1 SGHAT and CDR2 FQNNGV come from the germline V gene. The CDR3 spans 16 residues. J lost 9 bases, V lost 5 bases, and 15 bases had no gene match. The sample consisted of blood. The sequence derives from a man aged 25 to 40 in good health. The J gene is TRBJ2-1, the V gene TRBV11-2; 8 bases agree with TRBD2. CDR3 bases: TGTGCCAGCAGCCAAACTTACGGACTAGCAGGCAGTGAGCAGTTCTTC. Its translation is CASSQTYGLAGSEQFF.